The present TCR beta chain was sequenced within a study of blood T cell repertoires in COVID-19. About the study: The origin of the acute and convalescent COVID-19 samples was the United States, Italy and Spain. The cDNA or gDNA used as material had been derived from T cells, B-cell-depleted T cells, or PBMCs.

The V segment lost 0 bases and the J segment 8 bases; nucleotides outside the gene matches: 9. CDR1 and CDR2 from the germline V gene are SGHKS and YYEKEE (reference sequence). The CDR3 is 16 amino acids. In the original workflow: The authors estimated nucleated cell counts from reference gene primer amplification. TCRdb's copy holds only in-frame clones and misses some; the assay was immunoSEQ multiplex PCR. Clonal size and the V and J genes are those of that table, whereas D and trimming came from the DNA. The sample carries some 220,000 clones, around 82% recorded once. This TCR derives from a human donor in a cohort sampled during active COVID-19. Sequenced: peripheral blood. V and J are TRBV5-5 and TRBJ2-4; 9 bases match TRBD2. CDR3 DNA sequence: TGTGCCAGCAGCTTGGATCTTAGCGGGAGATTAGACATTCAGTACTTC. As protein: CASSLDLSGRLDIQYF.